A single sample is the source of the 32 T cell receptor beta chains below, sequenced in a study of blood T cell repertoires in COVID-19. Some clones are missing from TCRdb's copy, which holds only in-frame ones; the method was immunoSEQ multiplex PCR. Of around 200,000 clones in the sample, 85% are singletons; the top ten hold over 15%. Sequenced: PBMCs or T cells enriched from blood (not recorded which). The source of these receptors is a man aged 35 to 55 who had recovered from COVID-19.

V usage is TRBV13 and J usage is TRBJ2-5, with a tentative D call TRBD1 (5 bases). Per germline, CDR1 PRHDT and CDR2 FYEKMQ (reference sequence). Trimming removed 5 bases at V and 0 bases at J, with 10 bases between. The CDR3 is made up of 14 amino acids. CDR3 nucleotide sequence: TGTGCCAGCAGCGTTAAGACAGACCAAGAGACCCAGTACTTC. Its protein is CASSVKTDQETQYF.

V and J are TRBV28 and TRBJ1-2; D is unclear. This CDR3 is built from 11 residues. Germline V CDR1 and CDR2: MDHEN, SYDVKM. V was shortened by 4 bases and J by 7 bases, with 7 bases between the two germline ends. CDR3 in amino acids: CASSSGLGYTF. DNA of the CDR3: TGTGCCAGCAGTTCGGGTCTTGGCTACACCTTC.

The V call is TRBV23-1, the J call TRBJ2-1, with a weak D call TRBD2 (6 bases). TRBV23-1 is labeled an ORF, and its function is uncertain. V was clipped by 0 bases and J by 5 bases, with 14 bases between them. This CDR3 spans 16 amino acids. The CDR3 DNA sequence: TGCGCCAGCAGTCAATCGTACGGGAGCCCTCACAATGAGCAGTTCTTC. Translating gives CASSQSYGSPHNEQFF.

This chain joins TRBV6-5 and TRBJ2-5; the match to TRBD2 covers 14 bases. The ends lost 8 bases at V and 4 bases at J; junction bases unmatched: 3. The length of the CDR3 is 14 residues. Looked up from germline, CDR1 is MNHEY and CDR2 is SVGAGI. The CDR3 DNA is TGTGCCAGCTGGGGACTAGCGGGAGTAGAGACCCAGTACTTC. Protein product: CASWGLAGVETQYF.

The sample holds one count of this clone. The chain links TRBV6-5 to TRBJ1-6; 10 bases map to TRBD1. Per the germline V gene, CDR1 is MNHEY and CDR2 is SVGAGI. V was clipped by 6 bases and J by 13 bases; unmatched bases: 6. This CDR3 is 13 amino acids long. The CDR3 loop is CASSPGQGGPLHF. CDR3 DNA: TGTGCCAGCAGCCCCGGACAGGGGGGCCCCCTCCACTTT.

The rearrangement links TRBV19 to TRBJ1-2; 8 nucleotides align to TRBD1. The CDR3 is 14 residues long. Germline V gene data show CDR1 as LNHDA and CDR2 as SQIVND (reference sequence). The junction had 9 bases not matched to a gene; V was cut back by 6 bases and J by 6 bases. The CDR3, as DNA: TGTGCCAGTAGGACAATCGGACAGGGAGATGGCTACACCTTC. Its translation: CASRTIGQGDGYTF.

In this sample, this clone turned up once. The chain recombines TRBV19 with TRBJ2-1, with 11 bases matching TRBD2. This CDR3 is 15 amino acids long. Germline CDR1 and CDR2: LNHDA and SQIVND (reference sequence). Unmatched junction bases numbered 8, after V lost 8 bases and J lost 5 bases. The CDR3 bases are TGTGCCAGTTCAATAGCGGGAGGGAGTGACAATGAGCAGTTCTTC. It codes for CASSIAGGSDNEQFF.

Only a few counts were recorded for this clone. The chain joins TRBV19 to TRBJ1-2; D possibly corresponds to TRBD1 (5 bases). The germline V and J ends were trimmed by 1 base and 2 bases, with 8 bases remaining between them. Germline V lookup: CDR1 LNHDA, CDR2 SQIVND (reference sequence). CDR3 length: 14 amino acids. CDR3 bases: TGTGCCAGTAGTATAGTTCCAGGGAACTATGGCTACACCTTC. Translated: CASSIVPGNYGYTF.

The V gene is TRBV6-5, the J gene TRBJ1-2; weak D call: TRBD1 (5 bases). The CDR3 loop spans 15 amino acids. The V end lost 2 bases, the J end lost 4 bases, and 14 bases lay between the germline ends. CDR1 and CDR2 (germline): MNHEY, SVGAGI. Written as DNA, the CDR3 is TGTGCCAGCAGTTACCTGCAGGACACGCCCTATGGCTACACCTTC. This sequence encodes CASSYLQDTPYGYTF.

The genes are TRBV18 and TRBJ2-3, with D possibly matching TRBD2 (5 bases). Germline V lookup: CDR1 KGHSH, CDR2 LQKENI. V lost 5 bases, J lost 6 bases, and 9 bases lay in between. This CDR3 comprises 12 residues. The chain's CDR3 is CASSSRTDTQYF. Written as DNA, the CDR3 is TGTGCCAGCTCATCCCGGACTGATACGCAGTATTTT. The variable domain in full, with the rest retrieved from reference TRBV18 and TRBJ2-3, is NAGVMQNPRHLVRRRGQEARLRCSPMKGHSHVYWYRQLPEEGLKFMVYLQKENIIDESGMPKERFSAEFPKEGPSILRIQQVVRGDSAAYFCASSSRTDTQYFGPGTRLTVL.

V and J are TRBV30 and TRBJ1-5; 8 bases line up with TRBD1. Germline loops: CDR1 GTSNPN, CDR2 SVGIG (reference sequence). This CDR3 has 14 amino acids. V was pared by 4 bases and J by 8 bases, with 10 bases of the junction left unmatched. CDR3 region: CAWKSDREIEPQHF. CDR3 bases: TGTGCCTGGAAGTCGGACAGGGAAATTGAGCCCCAGCATTTT.

This chain uses TRBV7-2 with TRBJ2-7; the match to TRBD2 covers 9 bases. V shed 4 bases, J shed 4 bases, and the junction held 5 bases outside the gene matches. Per the germline V gene, CDR1 is SGHTA and CDR2 is FQGNSA. This CDR3 region has 14 residues. The CDR3 DNA follows: TGTGCCAGCAGCTCTACTAGCGGGTTGTACGAGCAGTACTTC. Amino acid sequence: CASSSTSGLYEQYF. Looking up the rest from reference TRBV7-2 and TRBJ2-7 gives the full variable domain: GAGVSQSPSNKVTEKGKDVELRCDPISGHTALYWYRQSLGQGLEFLIYFQGNSAPDKSGLPSDRFSAERTGGSVSTLTIQRTQQEDSAVYLCASSSTSGLYEQYFGPGTRLTVT.

Written as DNA, the CDR3 is TGTGCCTGGACACCTAGCGGGAGTTACGAGCAGTACTTC. As protein: CAWTPSGSYEQYF. The chain couples TRBV30 to TRBJ2-7; 10 bases match TRBD2. V was pared by 4 bases and J by 4 bases, with 4 bases of the junction left unmatched. Germline values: CDR1 GTSNPN, CDR2 SVGIG (reference sequence). The CDR3 sequence is 13 residues long.

The J gene is TRBJ2-1, the V gene TRBV7-9; a weak D match, TRBD1 (5 bases). V was cut by 5 bases and J by 10 bases, with 24 bases left in between. Per germline, CDR1 SEHNR and CDR2 FQNEAQ (reference sequence). The CDR3 runs to 16 residues. The CDR3 region has the DNA TGTGCCAGCAGCCCCACAGGTCCCCTTTTCCTTGAGGAGCAGTTCTTC. It yields the protein CASSPTGPLFLEEQFF.

The chain is built from TRBV6-6 and TRBJ1-6; no clear D. This CDR3 spans 13 amino acids. The germline V gene has CDR1 MNHNY and CDR2 SVGAGI (reference sequence). Trimming removed 3 bases at V and 10 bases at J, with 10 bases between. The CDR3 region is CASSYGENSPLHF. CDR3 in DNA: TGTGCCAGCAGTTATGGTGAGAACTCACCCCTCCACTTT.

This sequence joins TRBV9 and TRBJ2-3; D may be TRBD2 (6 bases). CDR3 size: 18 residues. V dropped 0 bases and J dropped 0 bases, with 17 bases sitting between them. From germline, CDR1 is SGDLS and CDR2 YYNGEE. The CDR3 DNA reads as TGTGCCAGCAGCGTAGAGGCTAGCGATTATGCTAGCACAGATACGCAGTATTTT. It codes for CASSVEASDYASTDTQYF.

The chain is built from TRBV15 and TRBJ1-1; a weak D match, TRBD1 (5 bases). Trimming took off 1 base at V and 4 bases at J, with 13 bases between the two ends. Germline loops: CDR1 LNHNV, CDR2 YYDKDF (reference sequence). The CDR3 totals 15 residues. CDR3 coding DNA: TGTGCCACCAGCAGAGTCGCAGGGCATAGCACTGAAGCTTTCTTT. Residues: CATSRVAGHSTEAFF.

The genes are TRBV30 and TRBJ1-1, with a tentative D call TRBD1 (5 bases). The V gene lost 3 bases and the J gene lost 0 bases, with 14 bases spanning the gap. The CDR3 covers 15 residues. Germline V CDR1 and CDR2: GTSNPN, SVGIG (reference sequence). The CDR3 region has the DNA TGTGCCTGGAGCGAGATGGCAGGGATGAACACTGAAGCTTTCTTT. Translated, it gives CAWSEMAGMNTEAFF.

The chain uses TRBV7-9 and TRBJ2-7; possibly TRBD2 for D (6 bases). The germline V gene encodes CDR1 SEHNR and CDR2 FQNEAQ (reference sequence). There are 18 residues in the CDR3. V lost 5 bases to trimming and J lost 4 bases, with 27 bases between them. In nucleotides, the CDR3 is TGTGCCAGCAGCCCTATCGCGGGACCCAAGGCGCCGATTTACGAGCAGTACTTC. Amino acids: CASSPIAGPKAPIYEQYF.

The rearrangement joins TRBV6-1 to TRBJ1-5; TRBD1 matches 7 bases. There are 16 residues in the CDR3. Losses at the gene ends were 4 bases for V and 2 bases for J; bases not matched to a gene: 8. Germline assignment: CDR1 MNHNS and CDR2 SASEGT. CDR3 nucleotide sequence: TGTGCCAGCAGTGCCTTACAGGGGTCAGGCAATCAGCCCCAGCATTTT. Protein: CASSALQGSGNQPQHF.

This clone has only one observation. The chain carries TRBV24-1 and TRBJ2-2, with 8 positions matching TRBD1. CDR1 KGHDR and CDR2 SFDVKD come from the germline V gene. The junction had 8 bases not matched to a gene; V was cut back by 4 bases and J by 5 bases. The CDR3 consists of 16 residues. CDR3 sequence: CATSDSGQGYTGELFF. For the CDR3, the DNA is TGTGCCACCAGTGACTCCGGACAGGGTTATACCGGGGAGCTGTTTTTT.

This clone was seen only a few times. The V gene is TRBV6-5, the J gene TRBJ2-7; weak D call: TRBD1 (6 bases). The CDR3 runs 13 residues. V was cut by 6 bases and J by 6 bases, with 15 bases left in between. Germline CDR1 MNHEY, CDR2 SVGAGI. CDR3 sequence reads: CASRRGHQSEQYF. The CDR3, as DNA: TGTGCCAGCAGAAGGGGACACCAGAGCGAGCAGTACTTC.

This clone was seen only a few times. The rearrangement links TRBV29-1 to TRBJ2-7, with D possibly TRBD1 on 6 matching bases. V was trimmed by 7 bases and J by 2 bases, leaving 21 bases between them. CDR1 SQVTM and CDR2 ANQGSEA come from the germline V gene. CDR3 length: 15 amino acids. DNA for the CDR3: TGCAGCGCCGGTAGCCCCGGGACATGGCCCTACGAGCAGTACTTC. As protein: CSAGSPGTWPYEQYF.

The chain uses TRBV13 and TRBJ2-1; D remains unclear. The V end lost 2 bases, the J end lost 2 bases, and 13 bases lay between the germline ends. Looked up from germline, CDR1 is PRHDT and CDR2 is FYEKMQ (reference sequence). This CDR3 has 16 amino acids. The chain's CDR3 is CASSLSPTVAYNEQFF. CDR3 sequence (DNA): TGTGCCAGCAGCTTAAGTCCTACAGTGGCCTACAATGAGCAGTTCTTC.

V and J are TRBV27 and TRBJ1-2; a possible D gene is TRBD1 (6 bases). This CDR3 is built from 14 residues. CDR1 and CDR2 from the germline V gene are MNHEY and SMNVEV (reference sequence). V gave up 0 bases and J gave up 3 bases, with 8 bases separating them. The CDR3 sequence is CASSLSGTHYGYTF. CDR3 coding DNA: TGTGCCAGCAGTTTATCCGGGACACACTATGGCTACACCTTC.

V usage is TRBV19 and J usage is TRBJ2-7; 14 bases map to TRBD2. CDR1 is LNHDA and CDR2 is SQIVND in the germline V gene (reference sequence). This CDR3 region has 14 residues. J gave up 6 bases and V 3 bases, and 1 base lay outside the gene matches. The CDR3 sequence is CASSMGLAGVEQYF. CDR3 coding DNA: TGTGCCAGTAGTATGGGACTAGCGGGAGTCGAGCAGTACTTC. The full variable domain, completed using reference TRBV19 and TRBJ2-7, is DGGITQSPKYLFRKEGQNVTLSCEQNLNHDAMYWYRQDPGQGLRLIYYSQIVNDFQKGDIAEGYSVSREKKESFPLTVTSAQKNPTAFYLCASSMGLAGVEQYFGPGTRLTVT.

This sequence joins TRBV30 and TRBJ1-2; 8 nucleotides match TRBD1. The V gene end was trimmed by 0 bases and the J gene end by 6 bases; junction bases not matched to a gene: 6. Germline CDR1 reads GTSNPN; CDR2 reads SVGIG (reference sequence). The CDR3 has 14 residues. CDR3 bases: TGTGCCTGGAGTGTAGACAGGGGCCGGGATGGCTACACCTTC. Translating gives CAWSVDRGRDGYTF.

The chain links TRBV30 to TRBJ2-1; the match to TRBD1 covers 9 bases. The CDR3 is made up of 14 amino acids. Germline-derived CDR1 and CDR2 are GTSNPN and SVGIG (reference sequence). J lost 4 bases, V lost 5 bases, and 6 bases had no gene match. The CDR3 is CAWRTGVNYNEQFF. The CDR3 DNA reads as TGTGCCTGGCGGACAGGGGTAAATTACAATGAGCAGTTCTTC.

This rearrangement joins TRBV7-2 to TRBJ2-1; the D is unclear. There are 12 residues in the CDR3. In germline, CDR1 is SGHTA, CDR2 FQGNSA. The germline V and J ends were trimmed by 0 bases and 10 bases, with 7 bases remaining between them. The CDR3: CASSLASIEQFF. DNA for the CDR3: TGTGCCAGCAGCTTAGCTTCAATCGAGCAGTTCTTC.

This chain connects TRBV19 to TRBJ1-3; D unclear. In germline, CDR1 is LNHDA, CDR2 SQIVND (reference sequence). The CDR3 extends over 13 amino acids. V was trimmed by 3 bases and J by 7 bases, leaving 10 bases between them. CDR3 sequence reads: CASSIPTGNTIYF. The CDR3 DNA reads TGTGCCAGTAGTATTCCCACGGGGAACACCATATATTTT.

The gene calls are TRBV6-5 and TRBJ1-5; TRBD1 matches at 8 bases. The CDR3 length is 13 residues. Trimming cost V 4 bases and J 9 bases; bases outside gene matches: 5. Looked up from germline, CDR1 is MNHEY and CDR2 is SVGAGI. The chain's CDR3 is CASSFGQGLPQHF. The CDR3 DNA is TGTGCCAGCAGTTTCGGACAGGGCTTGCCCCAGCATTTT.

As DNA, the CDR3 is TGTGCCTGGAGTCCCGCGGACATCAAGCAGTACTTC. The encoded protein is CAWSPADIKQYF. The rearrangement links TRBV30 to TRBJ2-7; weak D call: TRBD1 (5 bases). The germline V gene has CDR1 GTSNPN and CDR2 SVGIG (reference sequence). V lost 2 bases to trimming and J lost 8 bases, with 13 bases between them. The CDR3 consists of 12 residues.